One T cell receptor beta chain is described in this entry. Other DNA variants within this sample encode the same CDR3. Every subset had its genomic DNA shared out evenly among several immunoSEQ plates. Libraries were prepared by immunoSEQ multiplex PCR; TCRdb keeps only in-frame clonotypes and omits some of them. The sample yields a few million clones, around 94% seen once. This record comes from a study of shared clonotypes between healthy human individuals. The CDR3 runs to 16 residues. V lost 0 bases to trimming and J lost 5 bases; unmatched junction nucleotides: 3. Germline V lookup: CDR1 SGHRS, CDR2 YFSETQ.

The sequenced material came from naive CD4+ T cells sorted from blood. Indicated subset: CD45RA+ positively selected. The genes are TRBV5-1 and TRBJ2-2, with TRBD1 identical over 11 bases. The receptor comes from a man aged 18 to 30 in good health. The CDR3 nucleotides read TGCGCCAGCAGCTTGGCCGGGACAGGGGGTACCGGGGAGCTGTTTTTT. As protein: CASSLAGTGGTGELFF.